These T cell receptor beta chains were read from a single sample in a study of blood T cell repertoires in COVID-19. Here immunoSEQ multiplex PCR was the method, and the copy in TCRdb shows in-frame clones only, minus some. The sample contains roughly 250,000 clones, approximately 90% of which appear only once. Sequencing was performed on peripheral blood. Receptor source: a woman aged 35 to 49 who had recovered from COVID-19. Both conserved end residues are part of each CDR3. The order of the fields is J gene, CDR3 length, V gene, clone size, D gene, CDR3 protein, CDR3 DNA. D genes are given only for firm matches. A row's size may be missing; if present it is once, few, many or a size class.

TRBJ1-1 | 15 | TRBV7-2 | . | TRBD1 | CASSSPRQGNTEAFF | TGTGCCAGCAGCTCCCCTAGACAGGGAAACACTGAAGCTTTCTTT
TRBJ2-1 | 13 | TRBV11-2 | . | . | CASSLDRVNEQFF | TGTGCCAGCAGCTTAGATCGAGTAAATGAGCAGTTCTTC
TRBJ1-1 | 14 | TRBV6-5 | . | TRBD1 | CASRDRGQDTEAFF | TGTGCCAGCAGAGACAGGGGGCAGGACACTGAAGCTTTCTTT
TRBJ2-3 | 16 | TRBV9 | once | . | CASSPNPSGGTDTQYF | TGTGCCAGCAGCCCGAACCCTTCGGGCGGGACGGATACGCAGTATTTT
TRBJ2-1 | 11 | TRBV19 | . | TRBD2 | CASSLGLGWFF | TGTGCCAGTAGTCTGGGACTAGGGTGGTTCTTC
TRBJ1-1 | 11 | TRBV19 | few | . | CASATNTEAFF | TGTGCCAGCGCCACTAACACTGAAGCTTTCTTT
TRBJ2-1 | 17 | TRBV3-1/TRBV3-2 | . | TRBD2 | CASSQGTSGTIPNEQFF | TGTGCCAGCAGCCAAGGGACTAGCGGGACGATCCCCAATGAGCAGTTCTTC
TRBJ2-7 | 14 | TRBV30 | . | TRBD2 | CAWTRTSGAYEQYF | TGTGCCTGGACCCGGACTAGCGGAGCCTACGAGCAGTACTTC
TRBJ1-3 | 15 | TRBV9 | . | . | CASRPDSNSGNTIYF | TGTGCCAGCAGGCCCGACAGCAACTCTGGAAACACCATATATTTT
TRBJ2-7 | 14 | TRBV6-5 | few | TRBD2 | CASSPGLVRDEQYF | TGTGCCAGCAGCCCCGGACTAGTTCGAGACGAGCAGTACTTC
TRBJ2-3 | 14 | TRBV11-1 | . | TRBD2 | CASGNVTSGSAQYF | TGTGCCAGCGGAAACGTCACTAGCGGGAGTGCGCAGTATTTT
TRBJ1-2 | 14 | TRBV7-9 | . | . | CASSPRGQNYGYTF | TGTGCCAGCAGCCCCCGGGGACAAAACTATGGCTACACCTTC
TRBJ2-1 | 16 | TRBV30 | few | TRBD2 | CAWGGASGGPGNEQFF | TGTGCCTGGGGGGGGGCTAGCGGGGGCCCCGGCAATGAGCAGTTCTTC
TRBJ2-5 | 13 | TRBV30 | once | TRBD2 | CACHSGMWETQYF | TGTGCCTGCCATAGCGGGATGTGGGAGACCCAGTACTTC
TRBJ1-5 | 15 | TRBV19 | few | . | CASSMGPSGNQPQHF | TGTGCCAGTAGTATGGGCCCGTCGGGCAATCAGCCCCAGCATTTT
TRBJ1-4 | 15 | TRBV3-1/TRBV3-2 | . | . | CASSRTGLHNEKLFF | TGTGCCAGCAGCCGTACAGGGCTCCATAATGAAAAACTGTTTTTT
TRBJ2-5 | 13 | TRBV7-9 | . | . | CASSLGGRETQYF | TGTGCCAGCAGCTTAGGGGGCCGGGAGACCCAGTACTTC
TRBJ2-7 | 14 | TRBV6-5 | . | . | CASTPRVGHYEQYF | TGTGCCAGCACCCCCAGGGTAGGTCACTACGAGCAGTACTTC
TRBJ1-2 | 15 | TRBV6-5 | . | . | CASSYSGGGGGGYTF | TGTGCCAGCAGTTACTCGGGTGGGGGCGGCGGTGGCTACACCTTC
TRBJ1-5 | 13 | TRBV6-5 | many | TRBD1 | CASGQARDQPQHF | TGTGCCAGTGGACAGGCGCGTGATCAGCCCCAGCATTTT
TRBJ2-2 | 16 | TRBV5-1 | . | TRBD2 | CASSLGSLAVRGELFF | TGCGCCAGCAGCTTGGGGTCCCTAGCGGTTCGGGGGGAGCTGTTTTTT
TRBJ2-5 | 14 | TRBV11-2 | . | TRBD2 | CASSPRLAGETQYF | TGTGCCAGCAGCCCGAGGCTAGCGGGTGAGACCCAGTACTTC
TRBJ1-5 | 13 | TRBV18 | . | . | CASSGGPNQPQHF | TGTGCCAGCTCGGGGGGGCCCAATCAGCCCCAGCATTTT
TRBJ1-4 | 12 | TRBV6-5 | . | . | CASSHRREKLFF | TGTGCCAGCAGCCACCGGCGGGAAAAACTGTTTTTT
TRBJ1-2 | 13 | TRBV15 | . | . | CATSRGGGYGYTF | TGTGCCACCAGCAGAGGGGGGGGCTATGGCTACACCTTC
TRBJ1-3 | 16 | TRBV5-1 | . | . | CASSSSPAGSGNTIYF | TGCGCCAGCAGCTCATCCCCCGCCGGCTCTGGAAACACCATATATTTT
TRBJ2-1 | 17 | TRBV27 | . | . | CASSHPRTGTPINEQFF | TGTGCCAGCAGTCACCCCCGGACCGGGACACCCATCAATGAGCAGTTCTTC
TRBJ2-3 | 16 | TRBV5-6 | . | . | CASSTTPGLSTDTQYF | TGTGCCAGCAGCACGACCCCGGGACTCAGCACAGATACGCAGTATTTT
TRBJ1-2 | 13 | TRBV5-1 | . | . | CASSPDSNYGYTF | TGCGCCAGCAGCCCGGACAGTAACTATGGCTACACCTTC
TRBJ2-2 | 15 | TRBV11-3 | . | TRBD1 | CASTRDRGETGELFF | TGTGCCAGCACCCGGGACAGGGGTGAAACCGGGGAGCTGTTTTTT
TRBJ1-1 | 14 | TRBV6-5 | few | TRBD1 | CASRTGGLWGEAFF | TGTGCCAGCAGGACAGGGGGGTTGTGGGGTGAAGCTTTCTTT
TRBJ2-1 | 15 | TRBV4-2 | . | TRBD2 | CASSHGLAGVTEQFF | TGTGCCAGCAGCCACGGACTAGCGGGAGTGACTGAGCAGTTCTTC
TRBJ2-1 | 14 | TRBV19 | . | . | CASSLHLAVNEQFF | TGTGCCAGTAGTCTCCACCTAGCAGTCAATGAGCAGTTCTTC